These T cell receptor beta chains were read from a single sample in a study of control samples from healthy donors and cancer patients. Method: immunoSEQ multiplex PCR; TCRdb's copy keeps in-frame clones and lacks some. Here the sample spans 150,000 to 200,000 clones, roughly 90% being singletons. The material sequenced was blood. The receptors were sampled from a young man in good health. The CDR3 runs from the conserved cysteine through the conserved F or W. The D gene is left open where the match is weak. For some rows the clone size is stated as once, few or many, or as a class when expanded; others skip it.

size | D | J | V | DNA | CDR3
. | . | TRBJ1-1 | TRBV7-2 | TGTGCCAGCAGCCCGGGAGCCGTCGGTGGAACTGAAGCTTTCTTT | CASSPGAVGGTEAFF
. | . | TRBJ1-5 | TRBV12-2 | TGTGCAAGTCGCTTCATGCTACGGGGGGGGAATCAGCCCCAGCATTTT | CASRFMLRGGNQPQHF
. | . | TRBJ1-6 | TRBV11-2 | TGTGCCAGCAGCTTAGATGGAGGCCGGAATAATTCACCCCTCCACTTT | CASSLDGGRNNSPLHF
. | . | TRBJ2-4 | TRBV7-2 | TGTGCCAGCAGCTTTCATAACTACGCGGGCCGAAGTATTCAGTACTTC | CASSFHNYAGRSIQYF
. | . | TRBJ2-3 | TRBV7-9 | TGTGCCAGCAGTTTAACGGGGCCGGGCACAGATACGCAGTATTTT | CASSLTGPGTDTQYF
. | . | TRBJ2-6 | TRBV5-1 | TGCGCCAGCAGCCCCAAGGGGGGAATAGGCTCTGGGGCCAACGTCCTGACTTTC | CASSPKGGIGSGANVLTF
. | TRBD1 | TRBJ1-4 | TRBV6-5 | TGTGCCAGCATCGGGACAGCGGAAAAACTGTTTTTT | CASIGTAEKLFF
. | TRBD2 | TRBJ2-5 | TRBV4-1 | TGCGCCAGCAGCCAAGGTAGCGGGGGGGCCTGGGAGACCCAGTACTTC | CASSQGSGGAWETQYF
. | . | TRBJ2-2 | TRBV6-1 | TGTGCCAGCAGTGAAAGGCAGGGCTACACCGGGGAGCTGTTTTTT | CASSERQGYTGELFF
. | . | TRBJ1-5 | TRBV6-5 | TGTGCCAGCAGACCAGGGAATCTAAATCAGCCCCAGCATTTT | CASRPGNLNQPQHF
once | . | TRBJ1-5 | TRBV27 | TGTGCCAGCGGATTGCGGGTGTCGAATCAGCCCCAGCATTTT | CASGLRVSNQPQHF
. | TRBD2 | TRBJ2-1 | TRBV9 | TGTGCCAGCAGCGTAGGACTAGCGGGGATGGGTGAGCAGTTCTTC | CASSVGLAGMGEQFF
. | . | TRBJ1-4 | TRBV19 | TGTGCCAGTAGTATCTCAGGGTCATCTAGAGAAAAACTGTTTTTT | CASSISGSSREKLFF
. | TRBD2 | TRBJ2-3 | TRBV4-2 | TGTGCCAGCAGCCAAGAGCCGACGGCTAGCGGGGGTGGGGATACGCAGTATTTT | CASSQEPTASGGGDTQYF
. | . | TRBJ2-5 | TRBV6-5 | TGTGCCAGCAGGAACAGAGCCCAAGAGACCCAGTACTTC | CASRNRAQETQYF
. | TRBD2 | TRBJ2-7 | TRBV15 | TGTGCCACCAGCAGAGGAGGGACTAATCCCCACGAGCAGTACTTC | CATSRGGTNPHEQYF